These 6 T cell receptor beta chains were all obtained from the same sample, sequenced in a study of blood T cell repertoires in COVID-19. The method was immunoSEQ multiplex PCR; TCRdb's version includes in-frame clones alone and lacks a portion of them. The table includes 150,000 to 200,000 clones, about 88% detected once. The material sequenced was peripheral blood. All receptors come from a woman of 80 years or more in a cohort sampled during active or convalescent COVID-19.

The V gene is TRBV3-1 (or the pseudogene TRBV3-2), the J gene TRBJ2-7, with a possible D match to TRBD2 (5 bases). Germline lookup yields CDR1 LGHDT and CDR2 YNNKEL (reference sequence). The V end lost 1 base, the J end lost 6 bases, and 16 bases lay between the germline ends. The CDR3 length is 15 residues. The CDR3 loop reads CASSQGLPPRAEQYV. The DNA of the CDR3 is TGTGCCAGCAGCCAAGGACTACCACCACGGGCCGAGCAGTACGTC.

The V and J genes are TRBV11-3 and TRBJ1-6, with D perhaps matching TRBD1 (5 bases). Germline V gene lookup returns CDR1 SGHNT and CDR2 YENEEA. V was trimmed by 0 bases and J by 10 bases, leaving 13 bases between them. The CDR3 length is 15 residues. In nucleotides, the CDR3 is TGTGCCAGCAGCTTAGACGGCCAGGGAGGCTCACCCCTCCACTTT. Translating it yields CASSLDGQGGSPLHF.

CDR3 sequence reads: CASNTQGAPPTEAFF. CDR3 DNA: TGTGCCAGTAACACACAGGGGGCCCCCCCCACTGAAGCTTTCTTT. The V and J genes are TRBV19 and TRBJ1-1, with 9 positions matching TRBD1. CDR1 and CDR2 (germline): LNHDA, SQIVND (reference sequence). Trimming at V came to 7 bases and at J to 4 bases, leaving 10 bases not matched to a gene. The CDR3 length is 15 residues.

The chain uses TRBV10-2 and TRBJ1-3; 9 nucleotides line up with TRBD1. Germline CDR1 reads WSHSY; CDR2 reads SAAADI. This CDR3 spans 13 amino acids. J gave up 7 bases and V 6 bases, and 4 bases lay outside the gene matches. CDR3 in DNA: TGCGCCAGCAGGGACAGGGGTTGGAACACCATATATTTT. Protein sequence: CASRDRGWNTIYF.

A few counts support this clone. The J gene is TRBJ2-7, the V gene TRBV12-3 or TRBV12-4, with D perhaps matching TRBD1 (6 bases). The CDR3 consists of 13 residues. V gave up 5 bases and J gave up 3 bases, with 11 bases separating them. The CDR3 region has the DNA TGTGCCAGCAGTCCTACAGGGTTCTACGAGCAGTACTTC. Translation gives CASSPTGFYEQYF.

The V call is TRBV29-1, the J call TRBJ2-7; no definite D call. Germline V lookup: CDR1 SQVTM, CDR2 ANQGSEA. V gave up 4 bases and J gave up 7 bases, with 11 bases separating them. The CDR3 runs 11 residues. Here the CDR3 reads CSVAERQEQYF. DNA for the CDR3: TGCAGCGTTGCCGAGCGTCAAGAGCAGTACTTC.